The 20 T cell receptor beta chains listed next were all sequenced from one sample in a study of cytomegalovirus exposure and HLA in healthy donors. Primers: 60 Vbeta forward and 13 Jbeta reverse. The repertoire was sequenced with immunoSEQ multiplex PCR; TCRdb's copy has only in-frame clones and lacks some. The sample table includes approximately 150,000 clones. The specimen sequenced was PBMCs. The receptors shown here come from a woman between 50 and 59 years old in good health and CMV-seronegative.

The chain joins TRBV5-1 to TRBJ2-2, with D unresolved. The V and J ends lost 0 bases and 7 bases respectively, with 7 bases between them. Germline V gene lookup returns CDR1 SGHRS and CDR2 YFSETQ. The CDR3 runs 13 residues. CDR3 DNA sequence: TGCGCCAGCAGCTTGGGCAGGCACGGGGAGCTGTTTTTT. This encodes CASSLGRHGELFF.

This chain links TRBV4-3 with TRBJ2-3, with TRBD2 matching over 14 bases. The CDR3 runs to 18 residues. Germline V lookup: CDR1 LGHNA, CDR2 YSLEER. V lost 4 bases and J lost 4; bases outside the gene matches: 10. The CDR3 bases are TGCGCCAGCAGCCGCCAACTGACGGGACTAGCGGGAGCAGATACGCAGTATTTT. It is translated as CASSRQLTGLAGADTQYF.

About this clone: Compared with germline, one end of the junction differs, possibly owing to a read error. The rearrangement links TRBV19 to TRBJ2-3, with 9 bases fitting TRBD1. The CDR3 is made up of 15 amino acids. Germline CDR1 reads LNHDA; CDR2 reads SQIVND (reference sequence). The CDR3 nucleotides are TGTGCCAGTAGTATCCGGGACAGGGAAACAGATGCGCAGTATTTT. This gives the protein CASSIRDRETDAQYF. The full variable domain, completed using reference TRBV19 and TRBJ2-3, is DGGITQSPKYLFRKEGQNVTLSCEQNLNHDAMYWYRQDPGQGLRLIYYSQIVNDFQKGDIAEGYSVSREKKESFPLTVTSAQKNPTAFYLCASSIRDRETDAQYFGPGTRLTVL.

The chain recombines TRBV6-1 with TRBJ2-7, with 8 bases that match TRBD2. V was pared by 6 bases and J by 2 bases, with 3 bases of the junction left unmatched. CDR1 is MNHNS and CDR2 is SASEGT in the germline V gene. CDR3 size: 13 residues. The CDR3 DNA follows: TGTGCCAGCAGGAGCGGGGGACCCTACGAGCAGTACTTC. Its translation is CASRSGGPYEQYF.

V usage is TRBV5-1 and J usage is TRBJ2-2, with D maybe TRBD1 (6 bases). Trimming stripped 4 bases from V and 0 bases from J, with 19 bases between. The germline V gene has CDR1 SGHRS and CDR2 YFSETQ. The CDR3 contains 18 residues. CDR3 residues: CASSPDSLSAANTGELFF. The DNA for the CDR3 is TGCGCCAGCAGCCCGGACAGCCTTTCAGCCGCGAACACCGGGGAGCTGTTTTTT.

The chain joins TRBV7-2 to TRBJ2-6; D ambiguous. The germline CDR1 and CDR2 sequences are SGHTA and FQGNSA. The V end lost 5 bases, the J end lost 0 bases, and 8 bases lay between the germline ends. This CDR3 contains 15 residues. CDR3 nucleotides: TGTGCCAGCAGCGGTAGCTTCTCTGGGGCCAACGTCCTGACTTTC. It codes for CASSGSFSGANVLTF.

V and J are TRBV28 and TRBJ1-2, with 10 bases aligning to TRBD1. Germline assignment: CDR1 MDHEN and CDR2 SYDVKM. Trimming took 5 bases from V and 7 from J; bases not matched to a gene: 10. This CDR3 is 15 amino acids long. Here the CDR3 reads CASSPGTGASGGYTF. The CDR3 bases are TGTGCCAGCAGTCCCGGGACAGGGGCTAGTGGTGGCTACACCTTC.

The V and J genes are TRBV2 and TRBJ2-1; 14 positions match TRBD2. This CDR3 has 15 residues. CDR1 is SNHLY and CDR2 is FYNNEI in the germline V gene. J was trimmed by 9 bases and V by 7 bases; bases with no gene match: 8. This chain's CDR3 is CASTRTSGGRGEQFF. CDR3 nucleotides: TGTGCCAGCACCCGGACTAGCGGGGGGAGGGGTGAGCAGTTCTTC.

This rearrangement joins TRBV28 to TRBJ2-3; 7 bases are shared with TRBD2. V lost 6 bases to trimming and J lost 1 base; unmatched junction nucleotides: 10. The germline gives CDR1 MDHEN, CDR2 SYDVKM. The CDR3 spans 16 residues. In DNA, the CDR3 is TGTGCCAGCAGCTCCCCCTCGGGGGGAGGCACAGATACGCAGTATTTT. Translating it yields CASSSPSGGGTDTQYF.

The chain couples TRBV11-2 to TRBJ2-7; TRBD1 agrees at 7 bases. The V and J ends lost 3 bases and 4 bases, in that order; junction bases with no gene match: 12. Germline CDR1 SGHAT, CDR2 FQNNGV. The CDR3 has 16 amino acids. CDR3 loop: CASSFNPRGKSYEQYF. Here the CDR3 DNA reads TGTGCCAGCAGCTTTAACCCCAGGGGGAAATCATACGAGCAGTACTTC.

The chain links TRBV4-3 to TRBJ2-5; possible D gene TRBD1, 7 bases. V lost 0 bases and J 5 bases, leaving 13 bases between the germline ends. The CDR3 is 15 residues long. Germline-derived CDR1 and CDR2 are LGHNA and YSLEER. CDR3: CASSQDSSGGETQYF. The CDR3 nucleotides are TGCGCCAGCAGCCAAGACTCCTCAGGGGGGGAGACCCAGTACTTC.

The chain combines TRBV28 with TRBJ1-1, with a possible D match to TRBD1 (6 bases). Trimming took off 5 bases at V and 2 bases at J, with 12 bases between the two ends. Germline loops: CDR1 MDHEN, CDR2 SYDVKM. This CDR3 has 14 amino acids. The CDR3 nucleotides read TGTGCCAGCAGTCAGCGGGACACCAACACTGAAGCTTTCTTT. This translates into CASSQRDTNTEAFF.

The rearrangement links TRBV4-1 to TRBJ1-6; TRBD1 matches at 7 bases. The CDR3 length is 18 residues. The germline V gene has CDR1 MGHRA and CDR2 YSYEKL. Losses at the gene ends were 3 bases for V and 0 bases for J; bases not matched to a gene: 8. The CDR3 region is CASSHEIQGISYNSPLHF. CDR3 nucleotide sequence: TGCGCCAGCAGCCATGAAATACAGGGGATCTCCTATAATTCACCCCTCCACTTT.

The chain is built from TRBV28 and TRBJ2-5, with 8 bases aligning to TRBD1. There are 13 residues in the CDR3. The germline V gene encodes CDR1 MDHEN and CDR2 SYDVKM. Germline trimming cut 7 bases from V and 4 bases from J; bases unmatched to any gene: 5. As DNA, the CDR3 is TGTGCCAGCACCACAGGGGGGCCAGAGACCCAGTACTTC. Translated: CASTTGGPETQYF. Filled out from reference TRBV28 and TRBJ2-5, the complete variable domain reads DVKVTQSSRYLVKRTGEKVFLECVQDMDHENMFWYRQDPGLGLRLIYFSYDVKMKEKGDIPEGYSVSREKKERFSLILESASTNQTSMYLCASTTGGPETQYFGPGTRLLVL.

The CDR3 sequence is CASSVLVTGTNEQFF. Here the CDR3 DNA reads TGTGCCAGCAGCGTACTGGTGACAGGGACCAATGAGCAGTTCTTC. This rearrangement joins TRBV9 to TRBJ2-1, with 7 bases matching TRBD1. The junction had 7 bases not matched to a gene; V was cut back by 1 base and J by 6 bases. This CDR3 region has 15 residues. CDR1 SGDLS and CDR2 YYNGEE come from the germline V gene. Looking up the rest from reference TRBV9 and TRBJ2-1 gives the full variable domain: DSGVTQTPKHLITATGQRVTLRCSPRSGDLSVYWYQQSLDQGLQFLIQYYNGEERAKGNILERFSAQQFPDLHSELNLSSLELGDSALYFCASSVLVTGTNEQFFGPGTRLTVL.

About this clone itself: At one of its ends the junction is not consistent with the germline gene, which may arise from a read error. V is TRBV7-8 and J is TRBJ2-7; 12 bases line up with TRBD1. In germline, CDR1 is SGHVS, CDR2 FQNEAQ. The CDR3 is made up of 16 amino acids. The CDR3 nucleotides read TGTGCCAGCAGCGTAGCCGTGGGACAGGGGGCTGGCGAGCAGTACTTC. This gives the protein CASSVAVGQGAGEQYF.

V gene TRBV19 combines with J gene TRBJ2-3, with 13 bases fitting TRBD2. Unmatched junction bases numbered 8, after V lost 7 bases and J lost 4 bases. This CDR3 contains 16 residues. Germline lookup yields CDR1 LNHDA and CDR2 SQIVND (reference sequence). The CDR3 sequence: CASTSGGTSGADTQYF. The CDR3 bases are TGTGCCAGTACGAGTGGCGGGACTAGCGGGGCAGATACGCAGTATTTT.

The chain has TRBV9 and TRBJ1-1; D is perhaps TRBD1 (6 bases). In germline, CDR1 is SGDLS, CDR2 YYNGEE. V was clipped by 4 bases and J by 3 bases, with 16 bases between them. The CDR3 covers 15 residues. CDR3 DNA sequence: TGTGCCAGCAGCTCCCTGGGGTCAGGGGACACTGAAGCTTTCTTT. Protein product: CASSSLGSGDTEAFF.

The rearrangement joins TRBV4-2 to TRBJ1-1; no clear D gene. This CDR3 is 14 amino acids long. Germline V gene lookup returns CDR1 LGHNA and CDR2 YNFKEQ. V gave up 4 bases and J gave up 6 bases, with 15 bases separating them. The CDR3 sequence is CASSLSGEGAEAFF. As DNA, the CDR3 is TGTGCCAGCAGCCTAAGCGGGGAGGGAGCTGAAGCTTTCTTT.

V usage is TRBV30 and J usage is TRBJ1-2; TRBD1 matches 9 bases. CDR1 and CDR2 from the germline V gene are GTSNPN and SVGIG (reference sequence). The CDR3 is made up of 16 amino acids. The V and J ends lost 5 bases and 4 bases, in that order; junction bases with no gene match: 14. CDR3 bases: TGTGCCTGGCTGCTGGGACCGGGACAGGGCATCTATGGCTACACCTTC. Translation gives CAWLLGPGQGIYGYTF. The whole variable domain, remainder taken from reference TRBV30 and TRBJ1-2, is SQTIHQWPATLVQPVGSPLSLECTVEGTSNPNLYWYRQAAGRGLQLLFYSVGIGQISSEVPQNLSASRPQDRQFILSSKKLLLSDSGFYLCAWLLGPGQGIYGYTFGSGTRLTVV.